The rows below give T cell receptor beta chains drawn from one sample of a study of control samples from healthy donors and cancer patients. Using immunoSEQ multiplex PCR, the repertoire was profiled, and TCRdb retains in-frame clones only, with some absent. The sample shows 15,000 to 20,000 clones, roughly 84% of them seen only once. Sequenced: PBMCs. The receptors here all came from a woman aged 70-85 years with colorectal cancer. Each CDR3 is given with its conserved first and last residue. A D gene is named only where the DNA matches it firmly. Size tells how often a clone was seen (once, few, many) or the class of an expanded clone, and some rows leave it out.

J	V	D	size	DNA	CDR3
TRBJ2-5	TRBV18	-	-	TGTGCCAGCTCACCCAGGAGCCAAGAGACCCAGTACTTC	CASSPRSQETQYF
TRBJ2-3	TRBV5-1	-	-	TGCGCCAGCAGCTTGTTGGGTAGCGGAGACACAGATACGCAGTATTTT	CASSLLGSGDTDTQYF
TRBJ1-1	TRBV7-2	-	-	TGTGCCAGCAGCTTAGAGGGGACGGGTATGATTGCTTTCTTT	CASSLEGTGMIAFF
TRBJ2-7	TRBV19	TRBD2	few	TGTGCCAGTAGCCTTCAGGGAGGGTGGGGATACGAGCAGTACTTC	CASSLQGGWGYEQYF
TRBJ1-3	TRBV7-9	-	-	TGTGCCACCCGAGCAGGCCCCTCTGGAAACACCATATATTTT	CATRAGPSGNTIYF
TRBJ2-4	TRBV23-1	-	-	TGCGCCAGCAGTCAATCGGGGCCAGGGTCAACCAAAAACATTCAGTACTTC	CASSQSGPGSTKNIQYF
TRBJ2-3	TRBV5-1	TRBD1	-	TGCGCCAGCAGCTTGGAGGGACGAGGGGGCCTTAGCACAGATACGCAGTATTTT	CASSLEGRGGLSTDTQYF
TRBJ1-1	TRBV9	TRBD1	-	TGTGCCAGCAGCGCTACAGGGGACACTGAAGCTTTCTTT	CASSATGDTEAFF
TRBJ2-7	TRBV10-3	TRBD2	medium-sized	TGTGCCATCAGTGGCAGTAGCGGGAGCTCCTACGAGCAGTACTTC	CAISGSSGSSYEQYF
TRBJ1-6	TRBV21-1	-	-	TGTGCCAGCAGCCCGGCCGGAGGCGGGAGCTCCTATAATTCACCCCTCCACTTT	CASSPAGGGSSYNSPLHF
TRBJ2-1	TRBV10-3	TRBD1	-	TGTGCCATCAGAACCGGGACAGGGGCCTACAATGAGCAGTTCTTC	CAIRTGTGAYNEQFF
TRBJ2-1	TRBV7-2	-	-	TGTGCCAGCAGCTTAGAGCCCCAGGGCTCCTACAATGAGCAGTTCTTC	CASSLEPQGSYNEQFF
TRBJ1-2	TRBV5-6	-	few	TGTGCCAGCAGCTTGGAGGGGTCAGCCGCTAACTATGGCTACACCTTC	CASSLEGSAANYGYTF
TRBJ2-2	TRBV15	TRBD1	-	TGTGCCACCAGCAGAGATAGGTGGCAGGGGGCTACCGGGGAGCTGTTTTTT	CATSRDRWQGATGELFF
TRBJ2-1	TRBV4-1	TRBD1	-	TGCGCCAGCAGCCAACCCGGGACAGGGAGGGGTGAGCAGTTCTTC	CASSQPGTGRGEQFF
TRBJ2-1	TRBV21-1	-	-	TGTGCCAGCAGCAAAGGGAGGCGCCGAGGATGGTTCTTC	CASSKGRRRGWFF
TRBJ2-1	TRBV24-1	-	-	TGTGCCACCGGGCAGCCTGACTACAATGAGCAGTTCTTC	CATGQPDYNEQFF
TRBJ1-2	TRBV25-1	TRBD1	-	TGTGCCAGCAGTGAATATCGTTCAGGGGGCGCGGGAGGCTACACCTTC	CASSEYRSGGAGGYTF
TRBJ1-5	TRBV24-1	TRBD1	once	TGTGCCACCAGTGATTTGGGCCAGGGGAAAGGCGACAGGGCCTATGGGAACAATCAGCCCCAGCATTTT	CATSDLGQGKGDRAYGNNQPQHF
TRBJ2-1	TRBV4-1	TRBD1	-	TGCGCCAGCAGCCTCACGCGGGACAGGGGCGAGGAGCAGTTCTTC	CASSLTRDRGEEQFF
TRBJ1-1	TRBV9	TRBD1	-	TGTGCCAGCAGCCCCTTTCAAGGGGGCGGAGGAACTGAAGCTTTCTTT	CASSPFQGGGGTEAFF
TRBJ2-3	TRBV29-1	TRBD2	once	TGCAGCGTGCGGGGGGGCCAGTTACCCGATACGCAGTATTTT	CSVRGGQLPDTQYF
TRBJ2-5	TRBV29-1	-	once	TGCAGCGTGGTCGGCGAGGGGTCTGTGGAGACCCAGTACTTC	CSVVGEGSVETQYF
TRBJ2-2	TRBV7-8	TRBD2	-	TGTGCCAGCGGCAGACTAGCGCTGAACACCGGGGAGCTGTTTTTT	CASGRLALNTGELFF
TRBJ2-7	TRBV10-3	TRBD1	-	TGTGCCATCAGTGAGCCGGGACAGCTCGGGACCTACGAGCAGTACTTC	CAISEPGQLGTYEQYF
TRBJ1-2	TRBV5-8	-	few	TGTGCCAGCAGCTTAGGCGGACTGGGCCATGGCTACACCTTC	CASSLGGLGHGYTF